Included here is one T cell receptor (beta chain) sequence, with context. Its antigen is as yet unknown. The same CDR3 also results from other DNA sequences found in this sample. Germline CDR1 and CDR2: MDHEN and SYDVKM. V shed 5 bases and J 6 bases; nucleotides not matched to a gene: 6. The CDR3 covers 13 residues. The source of the sample is a study of cytomegalovirus exposure and HLA in healthy donors. Study results and limitations: TCR beta V- and J-gene trimming, according to a later analysis, was linked to a missense DCLRE1C variant. In vitro checks showed that a few CMV-associated chains really do target CMV antigens.

Donors had nominal health at sampling but likely had unrecorded immune exposures. The PCR contained 60 Vbeta and 13 Jbeta primers. Using immunoSEQ multiplex PCR, the repertoire was profiled, and TCRdb retains in-frame clones only, with some absent. Of approximately 130,000 clones in the sample, 75% to 85% are singletons; the top ten hold 4%. The chain employs TRBV28 and TRBJ1-1; 7 bases map to TRBD1. This receptor was identified in a middle-aged woman in good health and CMV-seronegative. Sequenced material: PBMCs. The CDR3 here is CASSTTGEPEAFF. In DNA, the CDR3 is TGTGCCAGCAGTACTACAGGGGAGCCTGAAGCTTTCTTT.